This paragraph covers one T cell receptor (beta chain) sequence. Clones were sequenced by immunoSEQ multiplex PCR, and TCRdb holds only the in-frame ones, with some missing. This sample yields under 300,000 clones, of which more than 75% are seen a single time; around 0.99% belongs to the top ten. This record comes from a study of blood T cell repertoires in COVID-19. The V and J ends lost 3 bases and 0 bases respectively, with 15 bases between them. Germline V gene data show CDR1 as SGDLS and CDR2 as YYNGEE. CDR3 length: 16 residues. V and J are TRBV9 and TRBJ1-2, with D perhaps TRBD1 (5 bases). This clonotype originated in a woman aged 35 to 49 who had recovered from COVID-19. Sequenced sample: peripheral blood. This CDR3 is CASSEGPLPTNYGYTF. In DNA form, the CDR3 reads TGTGCCAGCAGCGAGGGGCCGTTACCGACTAACTATGGCTACACCTTC.